This T cell receptor (beta chain) is from a study of beta chain features in type 1 diabetes. Expressed TCRB transcripts were sequenced because the isolated RNA had all been reverse transcribed beforehand. Around 3.57 million reads was the average for naive, central memory and regulatory T cell samples. Libraries were prepared by immunoSEQ multiplex PCR; TCRdb keeps only in-frame clonotypes and omits some of them. There are hundreds of thousands of clones in the sample; approximately 15% occur only once, and about 0.034% lies in the top ten. Germline lookup yields CDR1 SQVTM and CDR2 ANQGSEA. Trimming pared 5 bases from V and 6 bases from J, leaving 14 bases between. The CDR3 has 13 residues. This clone showed up just a few times. Stem cell-like memory, regulatory, central memory and naive CD4+ cells were sorted via CD45RO/CCR7/CD25/CD127/CD95/CD27.

The specimen sequenced was naive CD4+ T cells from blood. The origin of this receptor is a man aged 25 to 40 in good health. This chain uses TRBV29-1 with TRBJ2-1, with D perhaps matching TRBD1 (6 bases). The CDR3 loop is CSVWAGVINEQFF. The CDR3, as DNA: TGCAGCGTTTGGGCAGGGGTTATCAATGAGCAGTTCTTC.